The clone carrying this T cell receptor beta chain has just a few counts. Sequencing used immunoSEQ multiplex PCR; TCRdb keeps in-frame clones, though not all of them. The sample has over 250,000 clones, more than 70% seen once. These data are taken from a study of Ad26.COV2.S vaccination and SARS-CoV-2 variants. Sample treatment: roughly 20 received Ad26.COV2.S at low or high dose, single or two shots; 5 received placebo; per-sample allocation not given. Sampling was performed 63 days after the first vaccine or placebo injection. CDR1 is GTSNPN, CDR2 SVGIG, per germline (reference sequence). With 0 bases removed from V and 7 bases from J, the gap between germline ends came to 13 bases. The CDR3 extends over 15 amino acids.

The receptor was isolated from a person between 18 and 65 years old who received the Ad26.COV2.S COVID-19 vaccine or a placebo. Specimen: peripheral blood, collected in a trial of Ad26.COV2.S vaccine versus placebo. The chain links TRBV30 to TRBJ1-6; D unclear. The DNA of the CDR3 is TGTGCCTGGAGTGTTTTAGGGCAAGAAAATTCACCCCTCCACTTT. Its translation is CAWSVLGQENSPLHF.